The source of this T cell receptor (beta chain) is a study of T cell responses to AZD1222 COVID-19 vaccine. Details on this clone: Its matching antigen is unknown.

This CDR3 spans 13 amino acids. Germline CDR1 reads GTSNPN; CDR2 reads SVGIG (reference sequence). The germline V and J ends were trimmed by 3 bases and 10 bases, with 18 bases remaining between them. Measured with immunoSEQ multiplex PCR; TCRdb has only the in-frame clones, and not every one. The data contain 120,000 or so clones, 92% of them seen just once; the ten biggest clones take up more than 13%. Notes on the study in general: Samples come after the peak T cell response, not at day 14. Clonal diversity was possibly underestimated, and white British individuals and females predominated among donors. Increased Spike-specific TCR breadth and depth were observed after two AZD1222 doses. Vaccine-associated CD4 TCRs spanned spike, dominant at 160-218 and 743-854.

The sequence came from an adult in good health. V gene TRBV30 combines with J gene TRBJ1-1, with TRBD1 as a possible D gene (6 bases). Sequenced here: peripheral blood, sampled on day 0 of AZD1222 vaccination. The CDR3: CAWRETGLGVAFF. The CDR3 bases are TGTGCCTGGAGGGAAACAGGGCTTGGTGTAGCTTTCTTT.